Following are 21 T cell receptor beta chains from one sample sequenced in a study of T cell responses to AZD1222 COVID-19 vaccine. Sequencing used immunoSEQ multiplex PCR; TCRdb keeps in-frame clones, though not all of them. This sample has 120,000 to 150,000 clones; about 82% occur once, and the top ten carry roughly 5.1%. Sequences were derived from peripheral blood, sampled 28 days after the second AZD1222 dose. The receptors stem from an adult who received the AZD1222 COVID-19 vaccine.

As to this clone: An end of the junction does not agree with germline; a read error may underlie this. The chain links TRBV7-9 to TRBJ2-7; 7 bases align to TRBD2. The CDR3 sequence is 16 residues long. The V gene's germline CDR1 is SEHNR and CDR2 FQNEAQ (reference sequence). The CDR3 DNA reads as TGTGCCAGCAGCCTAGCCCGCGGAGCGGGATCCTACGAGCAGTACTTC. This encodes CASSLARGAGSYEQYF.

About this clone itself: Other DNA variants within this sample encode the same CDR3. The chain has TRBV18 and TRBJ2-7, with 11 nucleotides matching TRBD2. Per germline, CDR1 KGHSH and CDR2 LQKENI. There are 15 residues in the CDR3. J gave up 0 bases and V 6 bases, and 4 bases lay outside the gene matches. The CDR3 reads CASSPGTSGSYEQYF. The CDR3 DNA reads TGTGCCAGCTCCCCCGGGACTAGCGGCTCCTACGAGCAGTACTTC.

The chain has TRBV6-5 and TRBJ1-6; the D gene is possibly TRBD1 (5 bases). The germline V gene has CDR1 MNHEY and CDR2 SVGAGI. CDR3 length: 14 residues. V lost 2 bases to trimming and J lost 9 bases, with 11 bases between them. CDR3 sequence reads: CASSYEQGGSPLHF. As DNA, the CDR3 is TGTGCCAGCAGTTACGAGCAGGGAGGTTCACCCCTCCACTTT.

This clone was found a few times. The same CDR3 can be traced to other DNA sequences in this sample. The chain uses TRBV12-3 or TRBV12-4 and TRBJ1-1; D gene ambiguous. The V end was cut by 1 base, the J end by 4 bases, with 7 bases between. CDR3 length equals 13 residues. The CDR3 DNA reads as TGTGCCAGCAGTTTAGGTCCGAGCACTGAAGCTTTCTTT. Its translation is CASSLGPSTEAFF.

This chain uses TRBV12-3 or TRBV12-4 with TRBJ1-5; D unclear. The CDR3 runs 13 residues. V lost 3 bases to trimming and J lost 7 bases, with 10 bases between them. CDR3 sequence reads: CASSLKGDQPQHF. Here the CDR3 DNA reads TGTGCCAGCAGTTTGAAGGGCGACCAGCCCCAGCATTTT.

The rearrangement links TRBV28 to TRBJ2-2; no clear D gene. V was pared by 1 base and J by 2 bases, with 8 bases between. The CDR3 sequence is 15 residues long. Germline CDR1 and CDR2: MDHEN and SYDVKM. CDR3 DNA: TGTGCCAGCAGTTTATTAGGGCAAAACACCGGGGAGCTGTTTTTT. Its translation is CASSLLGQNTGELFF.

The chain has TRBV6-6 and TRBJ2-1; a weak D match, TRBD1 (6 bases). V dropped 4 bases and J dropped 3 bases, with 7 bases sitting between them. In germline, CDR1 is MNHNY, CDR2 SVGAGI (reference sequence). CDR3 length equals 13 residues. The CDR3 spells CASSWTVYNEQFF. DNA for the CDR3: TGTGCCAGCAGTTGGACAGTCTACAATGAGCAGTTCTTC.

This clone was seen once. For the CDR3, the DNA is TGTGCCAGTAGGAGAACCCACCTTTACAATGAGCAGTTCTTC. It is translated as CASRRTHLYNEQFF. This rearrangement joins TRBV19 to TRBJ2-1; unclear D gene. The CDR3 runs 14 residues. V gave up 6 bases and J gave up 4 bases, with 13 bases separating them. The germline V gene has CDR1 LNHDA and CDR2 SQIVND (reference sequence).

This chain links TRBV7-2 with TRBJ1-3; D not certain. The CDR3 spans 12 residues. Germline-derived CDR1 and CDR2 are SGHTA and FQGNSA. Trimming stripped 0 bases from V and 4 bases from J, with 1 base between. The CDR3 sequence is CASSLAGNTIYF. The DNA for the CDR3 is TGTGCCAGCAGCTTAGCCGGAAACACCATATATTTT.

The chain links TRBV28 to TRBJ1-3, with D unclear. The length of the CDR3 is 14 residues. CDR1 is MDHEN, CDR2 SYDVKM, per germline. Trimming shortened V by 5 bases and J by 3 bases, and 11 bases separated the two germline ends. The CDR3 coding sequence is TGTGCCAGCAGTCCCAGGATTTATGGAAACACCATATATTTT. Translated: CASSPRIYGNTIYF.

This rearrangement joins TRBV29-1 to TRBJ1-4; a weak D match, TRBD1 (6 bases). The CDR3 totals 12 residues. V lost 7 bases and J 3 bases, leaving 9 bases between the germline ends. Germline V gene lookup returns CDR1 SQVTM and CDR2 ANQGSEA. CDR3: CSGTGSNEKLFF. Written as DNA, the CDR3 is TGCAGCGGTACAGGGTCTAATGAAAAACTGTTTTTT.

This rearrangement joins TRBV3-1 (or the pseudogene TRBV3-2) to TRBJ2-1; D call uncertain. Trimming pared 0 bases from V and 7 bases from J, leaving 16 bases between. The germline V gene has CDR1 LGHDT and CDR2 YNNKEL (reference sequence). The CDR3 has 16 amino acids. CDR3 nucleotides: TGTGCCAGCAGCCAAGAACCTTTAGGTACCTGGAATGAGCAGTTCTTC. This translates into CASSQEPLGTWNEQFF.

This chain connects TRBV6-5 to TRBJ2-7; D is unresolved. The germline V gene encodes CDR1 MNHEY and CDR2 SVGAGI. The V end lost 5 bases, the J end lost 7 bases, and 12 bases lay between the germline ends. This CDR3 has 12 amino acids. The CDR3 sequence: CASSPHLGEQYF. In nucleotides, the CDR3 is TGTGCCAGCAGTCCTCACCTGGGAGAGCAGTACTTC.

The chain is built from TRBV30 and TRBJ2-7; 12 positions agree with TRBD2. V gave up 0 bases and J gave up 6 bases; unmatched junction bases: 6. The germline V gene has CDR1 GTSNPN and CDR2 SVGIG (reference sequence). There are 15 residues in the CDR3. The CDR3 coding sequence is TGTGCCTGGAGTGTACCCGGGACTAGCGGGTCCGAGCAGTACTTC. It yields the protein CAWSVPGTSGSEQYF.

The chain recombines TRBV11-3 with TRBJ1-4; no reliable D call. V gave up 5 bases and J gave up 7 bases, with 17 bases separating them. Per the germline V gene, CDR1 is SGHNT and CDR2 is YENEEA. The CDR3 runs to 15 residues. The CDR3 is CASSPSGGWSEKLFF. The CDR3 nucleotides are TGTGCCAGCAGCCCCTCGGGCGGGTGGAGTGAAAAACTGTTTTTT.

The chain recombines TRBV27 with TRBJ2-3; D is perhaps TRBD2 (5 bases). V dropped 8 bases and J dropped 6 bases, with 15 bases sitting between them. Germline V gene sequence: CDR1 MNHEY, CDR2 SMNVEV (reference sequence). The CDR3 extends over 13 amino acids. The CDR3 loop reads CASGSGPRDTQYF. The CDR3 DNA is TGTGCCAGCGGGAGCGGCCCGAGGGATACGCAGTATTTT.

This sequence joins TRBV4-2 and TRBJ2-7; D remains unclear. The CDR3 has 12 amino acids. Germline V gene sequence: CDR1 LGHNA, CDR2 YNFKEQ. The V end lost 0 bases, the J end lost 5 bases, and 5 bases lay between the germline ends. The CDR3 region is CASSQDFHEQYF. The CDR3 DNA is TGTGCCAGCAGCCAAGATTTCCACGAGCAGTACTTC.

V usage is TRBV7-9 and J usage is TRBJ1-2; 9 positions match TRBD1. The CDR3 is 14 residues long. The ends lost 5 bases at V and 4 bases at J; junction bases unmatched: 5. Germline CDR1 and CDR2: SEHNR and FQNEAQ (reference sequence). As DNA, the CDR3 is TGTGCCAGCAGCAGTCAACAGGGGGCCTATGGCTACACCTTC. It is translated as CASSSQQGAYGYTF.

This chain joins TRBV5-4 and TRBJ2-3; D not certain. The CDR3 has 13 residues. Per the germline V gene, CDR1 is SGHNT and CDR2 is YYREEE (reference sequence). Trimming removed 3 bases from V and 3 bases from J, with 8 bases in between. The CDR3 is CASSSKGTDTQYF. In nucleotides, the CDR3 is TGTGCCAGCAGCTCCAAGGGTACAGATACGCAGTATTTT.

The CDR3 protein is CASSLGAGIYEQYF. The CDR3 DNA reads TGTGCCAGCAGCTTAGGAGCAGGGATCTACGAGCAGTACTTC. This chain joins TRBV11-2 and TRBJ2-7; a weak D match, TRBD1 (5 bases). V shed 1 base and J shed 3 bases, with 10 bases lying between them. Germline loops: CDR1 SGHAT, CDR2 FQNNGV. The CDR3 spans 14 residues.

This clone has just one count. DNA of the CDR3: TGTGCCAGCAGTTTATCAGCTAGCGGGGGCACTTTCTCCTACGAGCAGTACTTC. Amino acid sequence: CASSLSASGGTFSYEQYF. This chain links TRBV27 with TRBJ2-7; 10 bases fit TRBD2. Unmatched junction bases numbered 8, after V lost 0 bases and J lost 0 bases. Germline V gene sequence: CDR1 MNHEY, CDR2 SMNVEV (reference sequence). The CDR3 extends over 18 amino acids.